This TCR beta chain appears in the sequencing data of a study of beta chain features in type 1 diabetes. On this clone: The antigen remains undetermined.

Whole-study results and caveats: Naive, central memory and regulatory TCRB repertoires appeared more similar among patients than healthy donors. Among all four CD4+ subsets, Type 1 diabetes patients had TCRB CDR3s that were moderately but significantly shorter.

Expressed TCRB transcripts were sequenced, since all the RNA that had been isolated was reverse transcribed. Sequenced by immunoSEQ multiplex PCR; TCRdb stores in-frame clones only, minus some. This table has around 310,000 clones, about 13% appearing once. Sequenced: naive CD4+ T cells from blood. The source is a woman aged 18 to 35 with type 1 diabetes.

The CDR3 region is CATRTGFGTEAFF. CDR3 nucleotides: TGTGCCACCCGAACAGGGTTCGGCACTGAAGCTTTCTTT. The chain combines TRBV6-5 with TRBJ1-1, with D possibly TRBD1 on 6 matching bases. With 10 bases removed from V and 4 bases from J, the gap between germline ends came to 16 bases. Germline V gene data show CDR1 as MNHEY and CDR2 as SVGAGI. The CDR3 spans 13 residues.